The source of this TCR beta chain is a study of T cells in localized non-small cell lung cancer. Study-wide findings and caveats: Density of T cells in blood, when higher, went with longer overall survival. The highest T cell clonality was in uninvolved adjacent lung, above tumor. When the top 100 tumor clones were examined, a median around 61 of them also appeared in the adjacent lung, which was paired and uninvolved.

This clone was seen a single time. Its matching antigen is unknown. Trimming removed 7 bases from V and 2 bases from J; junction bases left unmatched: 7. CDR1 and CDR2 from the germline V gene are GTSNPN and SVGIG (reference sequence). The CDR3 is 13 amino acids. The repertoire was sequenced with immunoSEQ multiplex PCR; TCRdb's copy has only in-frame clones and lacks some. The table includes 50,000 to 60,000 clones, around nine tenths detected once. The chain uses TRBV30 and TRBJ1-2; 7 bases fit TRBD1. This specimen consisted of PBMCs, obtained before any cancer treatment. This TCR derives from a female donor with stage II lung adenocarcinoma. The CDR3 is CASGTAINYGYTF. The DNA for the CDR3 is TGTGCCTCCGGGACAGCGATAAACTATGGCTACACCTTC.